This TCR beta chain appears in the sequencing data of a study of OX40 agonist ivuxolimab in advanced cancers. General study points: The study found that CD8+ T cells averaged more expanded clones than CD4+.

Method: immunoSEQ multiplex PCR; TCRdb's copy keeps in-frame clones and lacks some. The repertoire holds tens of thousands of clones, with approximately 86% as singletons. Trimming stripped 4 bases from V and 7 bases from J, with 11 bases between. The CDR3 sequence is 13 residues long. Germline V gives CDR1 SGHNT, CDR2 YENEEA. On this clone itself: What it recognizes is unknown.

The sequenced sample was CD4+ or CD8+ T cells sorted from blood, obtained in a trial of the OX40 agonist ivuxolimab. The source of this sequence is an adult with an advanced solid tumor such as melanoma, head and neck, liver or kidney cancer. The chain has TRBV11-3 and TRBJ2-1; D possibly matches TRBD1 or TRBD2 (5 bases each). The chain's CDR3 is CASSSIWGNEQFF. DNA for the CDR3: TGTGCCAGCAGCTCAATCTGGGGGAATGAGCAGTTCTTC.